The source of this T cell receptor (beta chain) is a study of a mutant IDH1 vaccine in newly diagnosed glioma. Study as a whole: The study started vaccination 4-6 weeks after radiotherapy alone, or with temozolomide cycles. Treated patients, averaging approximately 40 years, were around 62% male and around 40% female. Standard pretreatment was either radiotherapy, temozolomide, or, for most, radiochemotherapy with temozolomide.

Per the germline V gene, CDR1 is LNHDA and CDR2 is SQIVND (reference sequence). The CDR3 totals 14 residues. J lost 8 bases, V lost 8 bases, and 11 bases had no gene match. As to this clone: Its matching antigen is unknown.

Assay used: immunoSEQ multiplex PCR; TCRdb lists only in-frame clones, some missing. Counted here are over 9,000 clones, roughly 87% occurring once; the ten biggest clones make up under 7.5%. Documented time point: week 5, during vaccination. Each dose of the vaccine consisted of 300 ug of mutant IDH1 20-mer peptide, with topical imiquimod. This clonotype was obtained from a woman aged 35 to 49 with glioma. Some clones in this sample may be carry-over from other donors' samples. The sample consisted of PBMCs, taken from a glioma patient whose treatment included an IDH1 peptide vaccine. The J gene is TRBJ1-2, the V gene TRBV19; 10 nucleotides line up with TRBD1. CDR3 protein: CASLTGTGAGGYTF. The CDR3 nucleotides read TGTGCCAGTCTGACCGGGACAGGGGCCGGCGGCTACACCTTC.